The entry that follows covers one T cell receptor (beta chain) sequence. This entry belongs to a study of blood T cell repertoires in COVID-19. Study background: COVID-19 samples, acute and convalescent, were from the United States, Italy and Spain. Sample material is recorded as cDNA or gDNA derived from T cells, B-cell-depleted T cells, or PBMCs.

Original data processing: By means of reference gene primer amplification, nucleated cell counts were estimated. Produced via immunoSEQ multiplex PCR; TCRdb's table is partial and in-frame only. The D gene and trimming were derived from the DNA, and the V and J assignments and clone size from that table. The table shows about 80,000 clones, with 84% occurring only once. The CDR3 is made up of 15 amino acids. V gave up 4 bases and J gave up 3 bases, with 15 bases separating them. Germline V lookup: CDR1 SGHAT, CDR2 FQNNGV. The chain has TRBV11-2 and TRBJ2-5; D may be TRBD2 (6 bases). The receptor was isolated from a human donor in a cohort sampled during active COVID-19. The source material was peripheral blood. CDR3: CASSWTGTPEETQYF. CDR3 nucleotide sequence: TGTGCCAGCAGCTGGACCGGGACTCCAGAAGAGACCCAGTACTTC.